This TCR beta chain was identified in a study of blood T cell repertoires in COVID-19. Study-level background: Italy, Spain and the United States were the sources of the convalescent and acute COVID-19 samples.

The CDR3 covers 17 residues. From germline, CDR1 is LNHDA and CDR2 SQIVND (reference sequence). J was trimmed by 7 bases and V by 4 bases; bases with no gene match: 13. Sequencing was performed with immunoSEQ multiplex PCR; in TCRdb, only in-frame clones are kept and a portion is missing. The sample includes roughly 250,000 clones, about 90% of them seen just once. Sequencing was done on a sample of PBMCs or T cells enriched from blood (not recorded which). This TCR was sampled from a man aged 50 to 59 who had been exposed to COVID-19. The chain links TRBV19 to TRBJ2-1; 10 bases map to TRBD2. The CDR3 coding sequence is TGTGCCAGTAGTACCCCACTAGGACTAGCGGTTTGGAATGAGCAGTTCTTC. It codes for CASSTPLGLAVWNEQFF.